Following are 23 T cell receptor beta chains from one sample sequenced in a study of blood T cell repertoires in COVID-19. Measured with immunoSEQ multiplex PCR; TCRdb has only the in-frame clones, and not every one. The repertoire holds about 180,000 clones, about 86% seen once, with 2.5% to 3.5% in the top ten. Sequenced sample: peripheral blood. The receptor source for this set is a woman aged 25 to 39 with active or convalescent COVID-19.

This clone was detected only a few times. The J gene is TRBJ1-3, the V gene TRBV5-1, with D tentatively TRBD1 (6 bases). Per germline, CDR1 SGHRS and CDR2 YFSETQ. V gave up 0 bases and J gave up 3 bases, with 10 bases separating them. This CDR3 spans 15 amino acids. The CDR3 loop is CASSLDVQGGNTIYF. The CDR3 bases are TGCGCCAGCAGCTTGGATGTACAGGGTGGAAACACCATATATTTT.

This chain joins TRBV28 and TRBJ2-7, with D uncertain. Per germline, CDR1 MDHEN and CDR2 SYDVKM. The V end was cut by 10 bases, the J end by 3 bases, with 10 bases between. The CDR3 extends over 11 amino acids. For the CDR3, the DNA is TGTGCCACACTATCGGACTACGAGCAGTACTTC. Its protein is CATLSDYEQYF.

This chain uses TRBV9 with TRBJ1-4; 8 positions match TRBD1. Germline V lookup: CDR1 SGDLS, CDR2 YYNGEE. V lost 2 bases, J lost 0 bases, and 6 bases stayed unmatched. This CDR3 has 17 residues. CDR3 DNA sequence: TGTGCCAGCAGCGTGGAGGGGGGACAGGCAACTAATGAAAAACTGTTTTTT. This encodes CASSVEGGQATNEKLFF.

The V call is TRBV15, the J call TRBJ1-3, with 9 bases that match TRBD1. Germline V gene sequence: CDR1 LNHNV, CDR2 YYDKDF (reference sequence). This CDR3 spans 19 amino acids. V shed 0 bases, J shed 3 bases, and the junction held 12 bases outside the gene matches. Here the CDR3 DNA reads TGTGCCACCAGCAGAGATCTGGGACAGGGTGGTTTTCGTGGAAACACCATATATTTT. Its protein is CATSRDLGQGGFRGNTIYF.

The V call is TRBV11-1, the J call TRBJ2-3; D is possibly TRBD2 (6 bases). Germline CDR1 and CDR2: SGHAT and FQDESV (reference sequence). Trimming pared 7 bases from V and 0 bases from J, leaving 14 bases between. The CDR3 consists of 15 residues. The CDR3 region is CASIRDGTSTDTQYF. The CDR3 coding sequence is TGTGCCAGCATCCGGGACGGGACTAGCACAGATACGCAGTATTTT.

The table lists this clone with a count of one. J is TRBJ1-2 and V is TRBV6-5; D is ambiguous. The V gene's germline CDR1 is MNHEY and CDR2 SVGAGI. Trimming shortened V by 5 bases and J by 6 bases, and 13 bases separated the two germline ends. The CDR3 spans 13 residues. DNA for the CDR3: TGTGCCAGCAGTCGCGTTCGCAGCGATGGCTACACCTTC. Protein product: CASSRVRSDGYTF.

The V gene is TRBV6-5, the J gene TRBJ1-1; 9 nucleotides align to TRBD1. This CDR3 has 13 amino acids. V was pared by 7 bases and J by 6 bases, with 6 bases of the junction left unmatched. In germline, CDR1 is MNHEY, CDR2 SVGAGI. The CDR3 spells CASMPGQGAEAFF. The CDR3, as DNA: TGTGCCAGCATGCCGGGACAGGGAGCTGAAGCTTTCTTT.

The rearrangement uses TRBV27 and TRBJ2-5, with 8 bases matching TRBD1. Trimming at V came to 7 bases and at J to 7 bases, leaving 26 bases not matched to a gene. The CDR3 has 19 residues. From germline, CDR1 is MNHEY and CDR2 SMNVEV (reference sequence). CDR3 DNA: TGTGCCAGCACAAAAGAGGCCGGGACAGGTGGTGGGGTAAGAGGGACCCAGTACTTC. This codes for CASTKEAGTGGGVRGTQYF.

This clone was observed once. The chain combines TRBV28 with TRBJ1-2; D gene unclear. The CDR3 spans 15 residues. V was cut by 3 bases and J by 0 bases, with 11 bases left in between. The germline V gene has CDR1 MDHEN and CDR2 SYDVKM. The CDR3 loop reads CASSFSGLANYGYTF. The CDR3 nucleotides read TGTGCCAGCAGTTTCTCAGGCTTAGCTAACTATGGCTACACCTTC.

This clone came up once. CDR3 in amino acids: CASSLGDRGWSPLHF. CDR3 DNA: TGTGCCAGCAGCTTAGGCGACAGGGGTTGGTCACCCCTCCACTTT. V usage is TRBV13 and J usage is TRBJ1-6, with 8 bases matching TRBD1. The CDR3 is 15 amino acids. Germline V gene lookup returns CDR1 PRHDT and CDR2 FYEKMQ (reference sequence). Losses at the gene ends were 0 bases for V and 10 bases for J; bases not matched to a gene: 5. The whole variable domain, remainder taken from reference TRBV13 and TRBJ1-6, is AAGVIQSPRHLIKEKRETATLKCYPIPRHDTVYWYQQGPGQDPQFLISFYEKMQSDKGSIPDRFSAQQFSDYHSELNMSSLELGDSALYFCASSLGDRGWSPLHFGNGTRLTVT.

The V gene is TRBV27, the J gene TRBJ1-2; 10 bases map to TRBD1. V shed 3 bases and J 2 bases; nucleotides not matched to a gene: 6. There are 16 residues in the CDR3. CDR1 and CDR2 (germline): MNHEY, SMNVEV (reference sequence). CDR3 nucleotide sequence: TGTGCCAGCAGTTTCGCGGGGGACAGGGGAAACTATGGCTACACCTTC. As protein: CASSFAGDRGNYGYTF.

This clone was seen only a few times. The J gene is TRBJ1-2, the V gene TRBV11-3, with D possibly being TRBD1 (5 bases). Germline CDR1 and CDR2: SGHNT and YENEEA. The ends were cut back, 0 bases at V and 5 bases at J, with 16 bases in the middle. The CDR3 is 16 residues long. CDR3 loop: CASSLDRIGEEYGYTF. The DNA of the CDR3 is TGTGCCAGCAGCTTAGATCGGATAGGGGAGGAATATGGCTACACCTTC.

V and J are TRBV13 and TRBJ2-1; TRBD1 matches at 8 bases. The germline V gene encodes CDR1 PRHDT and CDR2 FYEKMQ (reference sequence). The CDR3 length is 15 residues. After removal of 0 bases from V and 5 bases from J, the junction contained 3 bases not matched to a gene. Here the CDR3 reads CASSLGGTGNNEQFF. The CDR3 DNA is TGTGCCAGCAGCTTAGGCGGGACAGGAAACAATGAGCAGTTCTTC.

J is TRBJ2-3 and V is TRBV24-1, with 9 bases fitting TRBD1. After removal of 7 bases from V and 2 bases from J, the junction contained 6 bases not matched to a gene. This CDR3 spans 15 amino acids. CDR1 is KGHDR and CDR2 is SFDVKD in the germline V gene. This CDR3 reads CATRQGAHPTDTQYF. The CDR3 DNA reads TGTGCCACCAGACAGGGGGCGCATCCCACAGATACGCAGTATTTT.

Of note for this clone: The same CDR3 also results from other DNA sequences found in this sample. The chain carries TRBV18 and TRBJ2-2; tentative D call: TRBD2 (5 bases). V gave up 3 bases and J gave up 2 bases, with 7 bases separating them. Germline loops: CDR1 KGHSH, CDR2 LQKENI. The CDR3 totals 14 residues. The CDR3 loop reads CASSPGSNTGELFF. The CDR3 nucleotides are TGTGCCAGCTCACCGGGGAGCAACACCGGGGAGCTGTTTTTT.

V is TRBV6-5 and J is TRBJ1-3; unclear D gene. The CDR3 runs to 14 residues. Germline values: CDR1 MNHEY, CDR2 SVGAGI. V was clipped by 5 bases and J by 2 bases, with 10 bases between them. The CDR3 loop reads CASSLGSTGNTIYF. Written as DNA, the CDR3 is TGTGCCAGCAGTCTAGGCAGCACTGGAAACACCATATATTTT.

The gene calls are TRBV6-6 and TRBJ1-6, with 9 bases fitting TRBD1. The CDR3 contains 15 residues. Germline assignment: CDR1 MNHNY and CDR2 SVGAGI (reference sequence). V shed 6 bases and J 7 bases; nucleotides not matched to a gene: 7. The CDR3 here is CASSPPDRGNSPLHF. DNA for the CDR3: TGTGCCAGCAGCCCCCCGGACAGGGGCAATTCACCCCTCCACTTT.

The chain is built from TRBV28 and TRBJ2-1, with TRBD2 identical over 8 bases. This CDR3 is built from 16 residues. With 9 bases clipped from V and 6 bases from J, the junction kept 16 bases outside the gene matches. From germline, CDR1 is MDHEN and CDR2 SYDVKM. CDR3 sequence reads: CASKRSGLAAGNEQFF. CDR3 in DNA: TGTGCCAGTAAAAGGTCTGGACTAGCCGCCGGCAATGAGCAGTTCTTC.

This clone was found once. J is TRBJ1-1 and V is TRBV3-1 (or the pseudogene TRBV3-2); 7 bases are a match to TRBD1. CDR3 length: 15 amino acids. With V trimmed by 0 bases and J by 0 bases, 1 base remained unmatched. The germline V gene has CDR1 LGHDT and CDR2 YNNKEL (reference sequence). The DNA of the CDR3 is TGTGCCAGCAGCCAAGATAGGGGGCTGAACACTGAAGCTTTCTTT. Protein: CASSQDRGLNTEAFF.

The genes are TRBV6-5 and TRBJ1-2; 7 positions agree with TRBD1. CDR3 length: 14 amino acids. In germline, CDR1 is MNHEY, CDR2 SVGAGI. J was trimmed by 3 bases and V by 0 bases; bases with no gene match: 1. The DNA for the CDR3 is TGTGCCAGCAGTTACTCGGACAGGCACTATGGCTACACCTTC. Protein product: CASSYSDRHYGYTF.

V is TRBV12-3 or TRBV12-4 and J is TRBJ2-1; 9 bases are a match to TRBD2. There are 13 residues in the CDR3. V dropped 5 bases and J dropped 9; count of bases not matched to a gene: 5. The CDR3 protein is CASSPLAGAEQFF. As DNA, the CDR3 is TGTGCCAGCAGTCCTTTAGCGGGAGCTGAGCAGTTCTTC.

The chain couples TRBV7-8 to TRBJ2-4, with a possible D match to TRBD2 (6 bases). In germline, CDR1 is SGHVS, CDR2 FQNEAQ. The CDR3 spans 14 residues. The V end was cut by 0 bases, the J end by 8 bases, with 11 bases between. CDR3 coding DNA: TGTGCCAGCAGCTTAGCGTCGGGGGTAGACATTCAGTACTTC. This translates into CASSLASGVDIQYF. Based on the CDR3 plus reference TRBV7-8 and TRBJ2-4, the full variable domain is GAGVSQSPRYKVAKRGQDVALRCDPISGHVSLFWYQQALGQGPEFLTYFQNEAQLDKSGLPSDRFFAERPEGSVSTLKIQRTQQEDSAVYLCASSLASGVDIQYFGAGTRLSVL.

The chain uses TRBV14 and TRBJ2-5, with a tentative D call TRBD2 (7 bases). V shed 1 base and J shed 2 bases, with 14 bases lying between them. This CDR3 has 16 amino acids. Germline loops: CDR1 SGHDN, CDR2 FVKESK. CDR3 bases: TGTGCCAGCAGCCAAGTAAGGGGGAGGGCTCAAGAGACCCAGTACTTC. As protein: CASSQVRGRAQETQYF.